What follows describes a single TCR beta chain. Random hexamers were used to reverse transcribe the RNA input (about 0.5 to 1 ug). The CDR3 of TCR beta was amplified by immunoSEQ multiplex PCR across 54 Vbeta and 13 Jbeta. TCRdb passed the immunoSEQ multiplex PCR reads through MiXCR, listing each CDR3 protein once. This table has roughly 150,000 distinct CDR3 sequences, roughly 96% appearing once. Germline CDR1 is PRHDT and CDR2 is FYEKMQ (reference sequence). This CDR3 spans 12 amino acids. Deletions cut 4 bases from V and 5 bases from J, with 8 bases between. The sample originates from a study of CD8 T cells in Susac syndrome. The study sequenced TCR beta in blood CD8+ and CD4+ T cells. Treatment-naive patients with stable or active relapsing-remitting disease served as multiple sclerosis controls. FACS enriched CD8+ TEMRA cells, while bulk CD8+ and CD4+ were negatively isolated.

The material sequenced was CD8+ T cells from PBMCs. The chain joins TRBV13 to TRBJ2-5; D tentatively fits TRBD1 or TRBD2 (6 bases each). This clonotype was sampled from a human donor with multiple sclerosis. The CDR3 protein is CASSWRGETQYF. The CDR3 bases are TGTGCCAGCAGCTGGAGGGGGGAGACCCAGTACTTC.